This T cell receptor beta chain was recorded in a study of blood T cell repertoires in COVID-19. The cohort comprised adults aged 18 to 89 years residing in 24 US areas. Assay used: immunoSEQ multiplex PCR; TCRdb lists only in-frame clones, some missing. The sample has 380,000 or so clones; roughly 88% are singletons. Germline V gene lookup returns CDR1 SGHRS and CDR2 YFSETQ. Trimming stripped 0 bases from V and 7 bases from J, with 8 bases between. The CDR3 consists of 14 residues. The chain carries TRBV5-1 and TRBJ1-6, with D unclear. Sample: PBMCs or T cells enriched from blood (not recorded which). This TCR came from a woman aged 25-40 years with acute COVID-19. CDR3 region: CASSLVMENSPLHF. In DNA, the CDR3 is TGCGCCAGCAGCTTGGTCATGGAGAATTCACCCCTCCACTTT.